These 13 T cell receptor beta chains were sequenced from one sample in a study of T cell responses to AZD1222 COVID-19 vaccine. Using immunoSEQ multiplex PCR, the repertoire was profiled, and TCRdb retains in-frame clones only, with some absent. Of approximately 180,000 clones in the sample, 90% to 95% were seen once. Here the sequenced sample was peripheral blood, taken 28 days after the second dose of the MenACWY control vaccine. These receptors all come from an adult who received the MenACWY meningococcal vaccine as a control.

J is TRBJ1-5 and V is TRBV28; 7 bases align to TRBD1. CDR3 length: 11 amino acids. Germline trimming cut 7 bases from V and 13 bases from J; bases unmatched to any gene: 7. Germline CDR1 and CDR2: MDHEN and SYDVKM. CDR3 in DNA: TGTGCCAGCACCTACAGGGGCCAACAGCATTTT. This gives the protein CASTYRGQQHF. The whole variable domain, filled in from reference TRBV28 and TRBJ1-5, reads DVKVTQSSRYLVKRTGEKVFLECVQDMDHENMFWYRQDPGLGLRLIYFSYDVKMKEKGDIPEGYSVSREKKERFSLILESASTNQTSMYLCASTYRGQQHFGDGTRLSIL.

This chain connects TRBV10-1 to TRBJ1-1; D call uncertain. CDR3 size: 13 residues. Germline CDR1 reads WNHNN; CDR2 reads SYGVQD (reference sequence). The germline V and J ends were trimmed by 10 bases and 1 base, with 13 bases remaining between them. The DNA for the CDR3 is TGCGCCACCCCGACGAATGCGAACACTGAAGCTTTCTTT. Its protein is CATPTNANTEAFF.

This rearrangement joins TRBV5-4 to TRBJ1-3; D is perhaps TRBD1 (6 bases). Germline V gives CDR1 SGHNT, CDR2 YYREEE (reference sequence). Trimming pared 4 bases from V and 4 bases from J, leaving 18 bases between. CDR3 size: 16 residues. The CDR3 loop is CASSLRGAFGGNTIYF. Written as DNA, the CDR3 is TGTGCCAGCAGCCTACGGGGGGCGTTTGGAGGAAACACCATATATTTT.

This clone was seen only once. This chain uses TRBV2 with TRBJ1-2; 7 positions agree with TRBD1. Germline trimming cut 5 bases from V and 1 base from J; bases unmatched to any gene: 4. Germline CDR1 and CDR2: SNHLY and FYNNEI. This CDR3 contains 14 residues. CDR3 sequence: CASSNRGYNYGYTF. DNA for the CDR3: TGTGCCAGCAGTAACAGGGGATATAACTATGGCTACACCTTC.

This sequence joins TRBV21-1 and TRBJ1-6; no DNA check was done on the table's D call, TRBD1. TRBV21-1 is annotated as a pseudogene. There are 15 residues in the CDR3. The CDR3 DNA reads TGTGCCAGCAGCAAACTCGACAGCCAAGATTCACCCCTCCACTTT. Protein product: CASSKLDSQDSPLHF.

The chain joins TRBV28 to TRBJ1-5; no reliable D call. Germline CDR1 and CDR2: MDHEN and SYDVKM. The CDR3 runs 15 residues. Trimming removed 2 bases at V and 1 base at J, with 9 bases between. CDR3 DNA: TGTGCCAGCAGTTTAGATCCTGTAAGCAATCAGCCCCAGCATTTT. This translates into CASSLDPVSNQPQHF. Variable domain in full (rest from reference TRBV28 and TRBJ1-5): DVKVTQSSRYLVKRTGEKVFLECVQDMDHENMFWYRQDPGLGLRLIYFSYDVKMKEKGDIPEGYSVSREKKERFSLILESASTNQTSMYLCASSLDPVSNQPQHFGDGTRLSIL.

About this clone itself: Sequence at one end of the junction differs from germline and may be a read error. The CDR3 DNA follows: TGTGCCAGTAGTTTATCGGGCGCGGTCCCTGAAGCTTTCTTT. This encodes CASSLSGAVPEAFF. The V call is TRBV28, the J call TRBJ1-1; unclear D gene. The germline gives CDR1 MDHEN, CDR2 SYDVKM. CDR3 length equals 14 residues.

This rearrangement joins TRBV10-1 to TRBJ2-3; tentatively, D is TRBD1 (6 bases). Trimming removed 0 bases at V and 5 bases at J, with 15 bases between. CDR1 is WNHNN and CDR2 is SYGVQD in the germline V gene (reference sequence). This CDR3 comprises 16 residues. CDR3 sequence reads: CASSESGTGFGDTQYF. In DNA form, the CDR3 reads TGCGCCAGCAGTGAGTCGGGCACAGGGTTTGGAGATACGCAGTATTTT.

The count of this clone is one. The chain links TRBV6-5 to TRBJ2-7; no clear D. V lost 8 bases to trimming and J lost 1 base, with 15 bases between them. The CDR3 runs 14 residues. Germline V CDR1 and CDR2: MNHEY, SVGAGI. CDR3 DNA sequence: TGTGCCAGCGCCCCGTGGGAAGGATCCTACGAGCAGTACTTC. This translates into CASAPWEGSYEQYF.

The CDR3 bases are TGTGCCAGCTCACGCACGGGACAGGGCGAAACTGAAGCTTTCTTT. This codes for CASSRTGQGETEAFF. The V gene is TRBV18, the J gene TRBJ1-1, with TRBD1 matching over 9 bases. V lost 4 bases to trimming and J lost 5 bases; unmatched junction nucleotides: 8. The CDR3 is 15 residues long. Germline V gene lookup returns CDR1 KGHSH and CDR2 LQKENI.

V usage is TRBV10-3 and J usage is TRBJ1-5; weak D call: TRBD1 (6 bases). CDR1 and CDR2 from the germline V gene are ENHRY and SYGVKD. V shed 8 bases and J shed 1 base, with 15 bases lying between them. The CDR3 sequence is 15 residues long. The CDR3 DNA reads TGTGCCATCGGGCCAGGGGAAAAAAGCAATCAGCCCCAGCATTTT. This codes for CAIGPGEKSNQPQHF.

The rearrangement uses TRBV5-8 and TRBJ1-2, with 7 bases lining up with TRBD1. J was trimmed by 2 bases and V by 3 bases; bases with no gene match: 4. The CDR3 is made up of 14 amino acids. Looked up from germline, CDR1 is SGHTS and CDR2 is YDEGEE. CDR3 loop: CASSWGQLNYGYTF. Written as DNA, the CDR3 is TGTGCCAGCAGCTGGGGACAGTTAAACTATGGCTACACCTTC.

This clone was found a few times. CDR3 in DNA: TGCGCGGGGACTGACAGGGGAGGACACAATCAGCCCCAGCATTTT. Its protein is CAGTDRGGHNQPQHF. The rearrangement links TRBV10-1 to TRBJ1-5; TRBD1 aligns across 8 bases. Germline CDR1 and CDR2: WNHNN and SYGVQD (reference sequence). The CDR3 sequence is 15 residues long.